This record looks at one TCR beta chain sequence and its context. No antigen is known for it. The germline V gene has CDR1 SGHAT and CDR2 FQNNGV. J lost 4 bases, V lost 5 bases, and 13 bases had no gene match. CDR3 size: 16 residues. The data are from a study of molecular identifiers for immune sequencing clone quantification. Study findings and constraints: Clones of above 20 RNA copies carried over 99% of effector molecules; in naive cells they carried under 1%. A shared barcode on identical TCR molecules could lead to underestimated sizes for highly expanded clones.

TCRdb itself ran the PCR reads through MiXCR, one entry per CDR3 protein. Among hundreds of thousands of distinct CDR3 sequences, less than 20% were seen once, and the ten largest hold roughly 0.83%. The sequence was collected from a human donor in good health. Some libraries in this study had Jurkat cell RNA spiked in. The sequencing input was naive CD8+ T cells from blood, with Jurkat cell RNA spiked in. As for subset: FACS-sorted CD8+CD4-CCR7+CD45RA+ naive T cells. The V call is TRBV11-2, the J call TRBJ1-2, with TRBD1 identical over 7 bases. CDR3 loop: CASSQRDPGGFYGYTF. The CDR3 region has the DNA TGTGCCAGCAGCCAGAGGGATCCAGGGGGTTTCTATGGCTACACCTTC.